This TCR beta chain was observed in a study of blood T cells in healthy people across ages. Study outcomes and limitations: Per million T cells, TCR beta diversity dropped about linearly as age rose.

Together with a sample-barcoded 5' primer, a J-beta primer mix was included in a second PCR lasting 7 to 11 cycles. One entry per CDR3 protein results from TCRdb running MiXCR on the 5' RACE reads. The sample lists around 1,700,000 distinct CDR3 sequences; roughly 27% were seen once. Per germline, CDR1 SNHLY and CDR2 FYNNEI. V shed 7 bases and J 4 bases; nucleotides not matched to a gene: 9. The CDR3 is 15 amino acids. As for this clonotype: The antigen is unknown.

Material for sequencing was blood. This TCR came from a woman aged 25 to 39 in good health. The rearrangement links TRBV2 to TRBJ2-1, with 8 bases that match TRBD2. For the CDR3, the DNA is TGTGCCAGCACCTCAGGACTAGCACCATACAATGAGCAGTTCTTC. This sequence encodes CASTSGLAPYNEQFF.